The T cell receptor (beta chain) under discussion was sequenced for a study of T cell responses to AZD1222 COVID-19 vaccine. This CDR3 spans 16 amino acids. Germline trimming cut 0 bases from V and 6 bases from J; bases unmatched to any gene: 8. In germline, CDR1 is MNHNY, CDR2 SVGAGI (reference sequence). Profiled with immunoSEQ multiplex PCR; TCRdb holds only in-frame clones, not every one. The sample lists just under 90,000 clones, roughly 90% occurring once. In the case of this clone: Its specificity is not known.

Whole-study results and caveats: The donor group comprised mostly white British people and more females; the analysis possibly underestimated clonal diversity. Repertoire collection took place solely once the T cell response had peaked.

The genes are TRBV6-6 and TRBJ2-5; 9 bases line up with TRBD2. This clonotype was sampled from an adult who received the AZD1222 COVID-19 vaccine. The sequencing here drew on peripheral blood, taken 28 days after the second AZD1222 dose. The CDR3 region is CASSYSNRSGGKTQYF. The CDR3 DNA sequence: TGTGCCAGCAGTTACTCGAATCGGAGCGGGGGGAAGACCCAGTACTTC.